Shown below are 17 T cell receptor beta chains from a single sample sequenced in a study of T cell responses to AZD1222 COVID-19 vaccine. Using immunoSEQ multiplex PCR, the repertoire was profiled, and TCRdb retains in-frame clones only, with some absent. The sample has 75,000 to 90,000 clones, roughly 89% seen once. This sample comprised peripheral blood, obtained on day 0 of AZD1222 vaccination. These receptors were obtained from an adult in good health.

The genes are TRBV20-1 and TRBJ1-1; D remains unclear. V dropped 3 bases and J dropped 6 bases, with 8 bases sitting between them. The CDR3 is 11 residues long. Germline lookup yields CDR1 DFQATT and CDR2 SNEGSKA (reference sequence). The CDR3 DNA is TGCAGTGCTAGGGGGTTGTCTGAAGCTTTCTTT. This encodes CSARGLSEAFF.

V usage is TRBV11-3 and J usage is TRBJ1-2; no clear D. Germline CDR1 SGHNT, CDR2 YENEEA. This CDR3 comprises 14 residues. V lost 3 bases to trimming and J lost 4 bases, with 12 bases between them. The DNA of the CDR3 is TGTGCCAGCAGCTTGAGATGTCTCATCTATGGCTACACCTTC. It specifies CASSLRCLIYGYTF.

The chain links TRBV6-5 to TRBJ1-5; 8 positions match TRBD1. This CDR3 has 15 residues. Germline CDR1 reads MNHEY; CDR2 reads SVGAGI. J was trimmed by 1 base and V by 6 bases; bases with no gene match: 5. The CDR3 region has the DNA TGTGCCAGCAGCACCACAGGGGGAAGCAATCAGCCCCAGCATTTT. It translates to CASSTTGGSNQPQHF.

V usage is TRBV29-1 and J usage is TRBJ1-2; D gene uncertain. The germline V and J ends were trimmed by 4 bases and 2 bases, with 11 bases remaining between them. The CDR3 has 13 residues. CDR1 SQVTM and CDR2 ANQGSEA come from the germline V gene. The CDR3 DNA reads TGCAGCGTTGCGGACCGACTAAACTATGGCTACACCTTC. This translates into CSVADRLNYGYTF.

The V gene is TRBV30, the J gene TRBJ1-1; D gene ambiguous. This CDR3 has 13 amino acids. V was pared by 0 bases and J by 4 bases, with 9 bases between. Germline CDR1 reads GTSNPN; CDR2 reads SVGIG (reference sequence). The CDR3 loop reads CAWSVRSFTEAFF. CDR3 nucleotides: TGTGCCTGGAGTGTAAGGAGTTTCACTGAAGCTTTCTTT.

This rearrangement joins TRBV2 to TRBJ2-3; D unresolved. This CDR3 is 11 amino acids long. Germline CDR1 reads SNHLY; CDR2 reads FYNNEI. Trimming stripped 4 bases from V and 5 bases from J, with 4 bases between. The CDR3: CASSAGDTQYF. DNA of the CDR3: TGTGCCAGCAGTGCTGGAGATACGCAGTATTTT.

This chain uses TRBV7-6 with TRBJ2-1, with 7 nucleotides matching TRBD2. The length of the CDR3 is 16 residues. Germline assignment: CDR1 SGHVS and CDR2 FNYEAQ. V lost 4 bases and J lost 8; bases outside the gene matches: 14. The CDR3 loop reads CASSSLTSDHVYEQFF. The DNA of the CDR3 is TGTGCCAGCAGCTCACTTACTAGCGACCACGTGTATGAGCAGTTCTTC.

The V call is TRBV2, the J call TRBJ2-7; no clear D. V was clipped by 7 bases and J by 0 bases, with 13 bases between them. There are 14 residues in the CDR3. The V gene's germline CDR1 is SNHLY and CDR2 FYNNEI. The CDR3 spells CASNNRADSYEQYF. CDR3 nucleotide sequence: TGTGCCAGCAATAATCGGGCGGACTCCTACGAGCAGTACTTC. Drawing the rest from reference TRBV2 and TRBJ2-7, the complete variable domain is EPEVTQTPSHQVTQMGQEVILRCVPISNHLYFYWYRQILGQKVEFLVSFYNNEISEKSEIFDDQFSVERPDGSNFTLKIRSTKLEDSAMYFCASNNRADSYEQYFGPGTRLTVT.

The table lists this clone with a count of one. The rearrangement links TRBV10-3 to TRBJ2-5, with 9 bases that match TRBD1. The length of the CDR3 is 13 residues. With V trimmed by 7 bases and J by 2 bases, 2 bases remained unmatched. CDR1 and CDR2 (germline): ENHRY, SYGVKD. CDR3 bases: TGTGCCATCAAGGGACAGGGACAAGAGACCCAGTACTTC. Translating it yields CAIKGQGQETQYF.

The chain uses TRBV15 and TRBJ2-7; 7 bases match TRBD1. V was pared by 5 bases and J by 3 bases, with 4 bases of the junction left unmatched. This CDR3 has 13 amino acids. Germline-derived CDR1 and CDR2 are LNHNV and YYDKDF (reference sequence). The CDR3: CATSWDSYYEQYF. As DNA, the CDR3 is TGTGCCACCAGCTGGGACAGTTACTACGAGCAGTACTTC.

The chain combines TRBV28 with TRBJ1-6; TRBD1 matches at 7 bases. Germline assignment: CDR1 MDHEN and CDR2 SYDVKM. The CDR3 spans 15 residues. Trimming took 2 bases from V and 6 from J; bases not matched to a gene: 4. CDR3 in amino acids: CASSLAGTVNSPLHF. The CDR3 DNA reads TGTGCCAGCAGTTTAGCCGGGACAGTTAATTCACCCCTCCACTTT.

This chain uses TRBV7-3 with TRBJ2-7; D assignment may be TRBD1 or TRBD2 (5 bases each). The CDR3 consists of 13 residues. Deletions cut 6 bases from V and 4 bases from J, with 13 bases between. Germline V lookup: CDR1 SGHTA, CDR2 FQGTGA. The CDR3 protein is CASSVGVGYEQYF. The CDR3 coding sequence is TGTGCCAGCAGTGTGGGGGTTGGTTACGAGCAGTACTTC.

CDR3 DNA sequence: TGTGCCAGCTCACCTTCACTAGCGATCGACTACGAGCAGTACTTC. Its translation is CASSPSLAIDYEQYF. V usage is TRBV18 and J usage is TRBJ2-7, with 7 bases that match TRBD2. The CDR3 is made up of 15 amino acids. The V gene's germline CDR1 is KGHSH and CDR2 LQKENI. V gave up 3 bases and J gave up 3 bases; unmatched junction bases: 8.

This clone was recorded only once. The chain couples TRBV5-4 to TRBJ2-1; 10 bases line up with TRBD2. Germline CDR1 SGHNT, CDR2 YYREEE (reference sequence). The CDR3 length is 16 residues. The J segment lost 2 bases and the V segment lost 4 bases, leaving 6 bases of the junction unmatched. CDR3 sequence (DNA): TGTGCCAGCAGCCACAAAGCGGGAGGGCCCTACAATGAGCAGTTCTTC. Amino acid sequence: CASSHKAGGPYNEQFF.

The V call is TRBV19, the J call TRBJ2-2; 7 positions agree with TRBD1. This CDR3 region has 17 residues. Germline CDR1 is LNHDA and CDR2 is SQIVND (reference sequence). V lost 10 bases and J lost 0; bases outside the gene matches: 14. CDR3 protein: CATRVSGTAANTGELFF. In nucleotides, the CDR3 is TGTGCCACTCGGGTTAGTGGGACAGCCGCGAACACCGGGGAGCTGTTTTTT.

The chain has TRBV6-5 and TRBJ1-2; D remains ambiguous. The germline CDR1 and CDR2 sequences are MNHEY and SVGAGI. The CDR3 has 15 amino acids. V gave up 7 bases and J gave up 4 bases, with 19 bases separating them. The DNA for the CDR3 is TGTGCCAGCACGTTGGGGAACGCAGTTGGCTATGGCTACACCTTC. The encoded protein is CASTLGNAVGYGYTF.

The chain recombines TRBV5-4 with TRBJ1-5, with 7 bases aligning to TRBD1. Per the germline V gene, CDR1 is SGHNT and CDR2 is YYREEE (reference sequence). J lost 6 bases, V lost 8 bases, and 23 bases had no gene match. CDR3 length equals 18 residues. This CDR3 reads CAREQRRQGGRSGQPQHF. Here the CDR3 DNA reads TGTGCCAGAGAACAGCGCCGACAGGGAGGGAGGAGTGGTCAGCCCCAGCATTTT.